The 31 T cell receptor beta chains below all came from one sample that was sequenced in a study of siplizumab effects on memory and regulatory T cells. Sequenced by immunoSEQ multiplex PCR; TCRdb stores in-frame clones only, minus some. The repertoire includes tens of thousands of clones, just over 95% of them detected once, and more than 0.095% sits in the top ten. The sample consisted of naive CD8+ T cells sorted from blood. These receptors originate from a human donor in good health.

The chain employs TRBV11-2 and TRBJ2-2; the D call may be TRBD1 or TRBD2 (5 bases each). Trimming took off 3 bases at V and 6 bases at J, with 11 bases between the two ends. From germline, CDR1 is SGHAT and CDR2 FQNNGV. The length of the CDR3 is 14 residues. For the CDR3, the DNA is TGTGCCAGCAGCTTGGGAGTGGGGGCCGGGGAGCTGTTTTTT. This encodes CASSLGVGAGELFF.

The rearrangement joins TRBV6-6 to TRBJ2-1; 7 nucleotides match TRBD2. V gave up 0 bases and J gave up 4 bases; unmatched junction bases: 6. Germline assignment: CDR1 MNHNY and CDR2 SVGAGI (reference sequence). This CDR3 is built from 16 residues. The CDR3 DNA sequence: TGTGCCAGCAGTTACTCTACTAGCGCACAGTACAATGAGCAGTTCTTC. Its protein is CASSYSTSAQYNEQFF.

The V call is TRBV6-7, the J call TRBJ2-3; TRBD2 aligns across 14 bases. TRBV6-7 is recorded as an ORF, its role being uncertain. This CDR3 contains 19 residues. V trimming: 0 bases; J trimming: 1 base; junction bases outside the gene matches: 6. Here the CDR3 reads CASSYSGTSGGRCTDTQYF. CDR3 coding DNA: TGTGCCAGCAGTTACTCGGGGACTAGCGGGGGCAGATGCACAGATACGCAGTATTTT.

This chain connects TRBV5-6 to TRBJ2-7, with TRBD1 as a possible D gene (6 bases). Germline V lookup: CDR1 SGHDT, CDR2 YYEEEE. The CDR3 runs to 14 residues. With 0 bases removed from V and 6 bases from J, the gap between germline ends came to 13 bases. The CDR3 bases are TGTGCCAGCAGCTTGGTGGCAGGGGACGTCGAGCAGTACTTC. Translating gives CASSLVAGDVEQYF. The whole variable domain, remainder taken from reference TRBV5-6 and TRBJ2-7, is DAGVTQSPTHLIKTRGQQVTLRCSPKSGHDTVSWYQQALGQGPQFIFQYYEEEERQRGNFPDRFSGHQFPNYSSELNVNALLLGDSALYLCASSLVAGDVEQYFGPGTRLTVT.

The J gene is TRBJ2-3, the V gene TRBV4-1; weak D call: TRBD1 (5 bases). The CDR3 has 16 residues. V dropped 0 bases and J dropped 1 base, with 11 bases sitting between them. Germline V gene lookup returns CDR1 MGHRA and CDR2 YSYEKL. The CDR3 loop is CASSQDGAGGTDTQYF. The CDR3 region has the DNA TGCGCCAGCAGCCAAGATGGGGCAGGAGGCACAGATACGCAGTATTTT.

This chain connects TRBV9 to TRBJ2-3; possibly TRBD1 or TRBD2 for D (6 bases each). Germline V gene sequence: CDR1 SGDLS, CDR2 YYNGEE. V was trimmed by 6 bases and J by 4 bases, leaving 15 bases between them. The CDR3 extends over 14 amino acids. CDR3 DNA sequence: TGTGCCAGCAATATGTACGGGGGCGCAGATACGCAGTATTTT. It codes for CASNMYGGADTQYF.

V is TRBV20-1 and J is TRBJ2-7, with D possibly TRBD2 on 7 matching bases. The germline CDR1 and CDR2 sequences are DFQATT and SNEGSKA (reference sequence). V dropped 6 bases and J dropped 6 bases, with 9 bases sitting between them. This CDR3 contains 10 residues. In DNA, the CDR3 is TGCAGTGCCCGGGGGGCCGAGCAGTACTTC. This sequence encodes CSARGAEQYF.

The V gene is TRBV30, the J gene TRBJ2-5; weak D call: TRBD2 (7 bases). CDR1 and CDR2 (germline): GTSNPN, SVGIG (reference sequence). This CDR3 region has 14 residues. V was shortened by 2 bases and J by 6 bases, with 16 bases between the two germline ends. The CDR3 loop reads CAWSQGAGAQTQYF. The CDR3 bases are TGTGCCTGGAGTCAGGGCGCGGGGGCTCAGACCCAGTACTTC.

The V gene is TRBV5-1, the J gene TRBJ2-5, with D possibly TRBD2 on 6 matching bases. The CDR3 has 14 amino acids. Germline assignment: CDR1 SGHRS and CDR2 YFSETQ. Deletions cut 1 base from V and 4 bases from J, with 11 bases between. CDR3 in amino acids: CASSLLAGRETQYF. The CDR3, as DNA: TGCGCCAGCAGCTTGCTCGCGGGGCGAGAGACCCAGTACTTC.

The DNA of the CDR3 is TGCGCCAGCAGCCAAGAGACTAGCGGTCAAGAGACCCAGTACTTC. Protein: CASSQETSGQETQYF. The V and J genes are TRBV4-1 and TRBJ2-5; 9 nucleotides match TRBD2. CDR1 MGHRA and CDR2 YSYEKL come from the germline V gene. The CDR3 is made up of 15 amino acids. V trimming: 0 bases; J trimming: 2 bases; junction bases outside the gene matches: 1.

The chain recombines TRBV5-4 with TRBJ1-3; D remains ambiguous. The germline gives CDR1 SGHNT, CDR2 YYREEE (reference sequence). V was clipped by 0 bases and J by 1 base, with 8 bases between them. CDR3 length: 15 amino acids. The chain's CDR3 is CASSLAGGSGNTIYF. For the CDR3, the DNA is TGTGCCAGCAGCTTGGCCGGCGGGTCTGGAAACACCATATATTTT.

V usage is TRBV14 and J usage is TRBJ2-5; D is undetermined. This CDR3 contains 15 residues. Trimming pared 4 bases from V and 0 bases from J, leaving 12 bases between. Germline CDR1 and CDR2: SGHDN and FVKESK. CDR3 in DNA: TGTGCCAGCAGCCTATCATATATGTACCAAGAGACCCAGTACTTC. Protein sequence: CASSLSYMYQETQYF.

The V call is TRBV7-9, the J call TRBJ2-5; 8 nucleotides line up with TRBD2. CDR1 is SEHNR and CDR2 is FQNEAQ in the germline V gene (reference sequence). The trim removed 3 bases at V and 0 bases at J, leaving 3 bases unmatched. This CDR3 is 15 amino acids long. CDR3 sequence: CASSFSGAHQETQYF. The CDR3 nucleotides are TGTGCCAGCAGCTTTAGCGGGGCCCACCAAGAGACCCAGTACTTC.

The CDR3 nucleotides read TGTGCCAACCGACTAGCGGGGGAAACCGGGGAGCTGTTTTTT. This gives the protein CANRLAGETGELFF. V is TRBV2 and J is TRBJ2-2; TRBD2 agrees at 12 bases. Germline CDR1 and CDR2: SNHLY and FYNNEI. The CDR3 sequence is 14 residues long. The V gene end was trimmed by 10 bases and the J gene end by 5 bases; junction bases not matched to a gene: 5. The whole variable domain, filled in from reference TRBV2 and TRBJ2-2, reads EPEVTQTPSHQVTQMGQEVILRCVPISNHLYFYWYRQILGQKVEFLVSFYNNEISEKSEIFDDQFSVERPDGSNFTLKIRSTKLEDSAMYFCANRLAGETGELFFGEGSRLTVL.

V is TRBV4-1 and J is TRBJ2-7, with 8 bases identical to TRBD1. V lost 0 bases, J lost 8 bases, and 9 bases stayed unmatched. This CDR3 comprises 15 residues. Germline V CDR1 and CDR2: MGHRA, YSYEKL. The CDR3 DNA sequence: TGCGCCAGCAGCCAAGATGGGACAGGACTTTTCCAGCAGTACTTC. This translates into CASSQDGTGLFQQYF.

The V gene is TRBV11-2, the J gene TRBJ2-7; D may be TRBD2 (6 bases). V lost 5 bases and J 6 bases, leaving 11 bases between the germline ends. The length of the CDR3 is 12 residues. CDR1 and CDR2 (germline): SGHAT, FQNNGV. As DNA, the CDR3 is TGTGCCAGCAGCCTGGTGGGGGGCGAGCAGTACTTC. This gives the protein CASSLVGGEQYF.

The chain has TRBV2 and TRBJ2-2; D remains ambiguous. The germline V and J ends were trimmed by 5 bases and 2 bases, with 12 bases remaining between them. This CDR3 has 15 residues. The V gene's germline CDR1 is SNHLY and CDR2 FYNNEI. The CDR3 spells CASSNPVINTGELFF. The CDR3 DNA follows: TGTGCCAGCAGTAACCCGGTTATCAACACCGGGGAGCTGTTTTTT.

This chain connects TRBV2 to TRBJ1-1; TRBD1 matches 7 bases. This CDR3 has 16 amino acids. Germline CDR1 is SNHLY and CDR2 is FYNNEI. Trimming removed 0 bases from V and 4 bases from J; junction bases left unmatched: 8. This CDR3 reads CASSEAATGRGTEAFF. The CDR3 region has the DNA TGTGCCAGCAGTGAAGCAGCGACAGGGCGGGGCACTGAAGCTTTCTTT. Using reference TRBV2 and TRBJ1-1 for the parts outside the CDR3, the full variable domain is EPEVTQTPSHQVTQMGQEVILRCVPISNHLYFYWYRQILGQKVEFLVSFYNNEISEKSEIFDDQFSVERPDGSNFTLKIRSTKLEDSAMYFCASSEAATGRGTEAFFGQGTRLTVV.

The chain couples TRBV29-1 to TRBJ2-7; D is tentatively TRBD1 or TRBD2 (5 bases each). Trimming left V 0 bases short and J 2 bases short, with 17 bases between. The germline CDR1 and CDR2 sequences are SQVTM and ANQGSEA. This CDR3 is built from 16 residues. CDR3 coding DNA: TGCAGCGTTGAAGATCCTGGGGGTATAGGCACCTACGAGCAGTACTTC. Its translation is CSVEDPGGIGTYEQYF.

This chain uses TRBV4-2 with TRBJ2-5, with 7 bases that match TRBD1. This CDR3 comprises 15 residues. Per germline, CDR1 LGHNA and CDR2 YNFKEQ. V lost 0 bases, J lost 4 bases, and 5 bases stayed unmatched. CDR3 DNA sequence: TGTGCCAGCAGCCAAGAACAGGGGACACTAGAGACCCAGTACTTC. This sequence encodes CASSQEQGTLETQYF.

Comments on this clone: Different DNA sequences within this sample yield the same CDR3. The CDR3 sequence is CASSIGGNEQFF. The DNA for the CDR3 is TGTGCCAGTAGTATAGGGGGAAATGAGCAGTTCTTC. This chain uses TRBV19 with TRBJ2-1; D uncertain. The CDR3 has 12 amino acids. Trimming removed 1 base from V and 7 bases from J, with 5 bases in between. Germline V gene data show CDR1 as LNHDA and CDR2 as SQIVND (reference sequence). The full variable domain, completed using reference TRBV19 and TRBJ2-1, is DGGITQSPKYLFRKEGQNVTLSCEQNLNHDAMYWYRQDPGQGLRLIYYSQIVNDFQKGDIAEGYSVSREKKESFPLTVTSAQKNPTAFYLCASSIGGNEQFFGPGTRLTVL.

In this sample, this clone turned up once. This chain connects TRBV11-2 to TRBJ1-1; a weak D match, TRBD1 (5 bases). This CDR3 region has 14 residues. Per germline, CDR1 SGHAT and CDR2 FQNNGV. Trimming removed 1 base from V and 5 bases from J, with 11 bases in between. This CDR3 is CASSLGAGPTEAFF. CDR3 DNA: TGTGCCAGCAGCTTAGGCGCAGGGCCAACTGAAGCTTTCTTT.

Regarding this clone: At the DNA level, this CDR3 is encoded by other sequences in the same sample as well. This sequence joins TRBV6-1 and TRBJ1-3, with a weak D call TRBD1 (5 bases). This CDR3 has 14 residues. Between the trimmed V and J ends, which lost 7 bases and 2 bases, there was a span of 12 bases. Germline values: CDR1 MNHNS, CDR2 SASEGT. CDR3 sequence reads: CASTGTITGNTIYF. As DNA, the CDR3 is TGTGCCAGCACGGGGACCATTACTGGAAACACCATATATTTT.

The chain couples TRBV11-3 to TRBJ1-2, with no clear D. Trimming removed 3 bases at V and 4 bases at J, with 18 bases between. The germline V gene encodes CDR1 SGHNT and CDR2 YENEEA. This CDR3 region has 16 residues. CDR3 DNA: TGTGCCAGCAGCTTGGAGCGTCTCGGAAAGACCTATGGCTACACCTTC. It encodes CASSLERLGKTYGYTF.

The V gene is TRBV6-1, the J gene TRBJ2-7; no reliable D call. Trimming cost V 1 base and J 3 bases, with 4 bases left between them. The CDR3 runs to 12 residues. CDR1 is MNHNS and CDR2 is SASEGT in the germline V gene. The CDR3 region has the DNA TGTGCCAGCAGTGAAGGTTACTACGAGCAGTACTTC. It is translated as CASSEGYYEQYF.

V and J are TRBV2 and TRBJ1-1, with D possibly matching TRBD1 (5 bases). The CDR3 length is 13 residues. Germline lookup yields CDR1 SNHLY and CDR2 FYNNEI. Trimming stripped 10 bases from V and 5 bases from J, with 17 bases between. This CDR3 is CAMTGLGGTEAFF. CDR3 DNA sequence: TGTGCCATGACGGGGCTGGGGGGTACTGAAGCTTTCTTT.

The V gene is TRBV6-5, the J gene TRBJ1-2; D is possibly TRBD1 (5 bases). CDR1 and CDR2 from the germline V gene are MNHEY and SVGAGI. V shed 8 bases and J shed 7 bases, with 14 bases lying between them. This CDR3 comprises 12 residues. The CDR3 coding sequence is TGTGCCAGCGGGACGGGAGGGGCTGGCTACACCTTC. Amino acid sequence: CASGTGGAGYTF.

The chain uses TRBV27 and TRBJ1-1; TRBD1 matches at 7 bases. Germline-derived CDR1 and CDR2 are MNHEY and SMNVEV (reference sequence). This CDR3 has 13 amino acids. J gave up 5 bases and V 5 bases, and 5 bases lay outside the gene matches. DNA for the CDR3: TGTGCCAGCAGTAAGGGGGCGTTGACTGAAGCTTTCTTT. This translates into CASSKGALTEAFF.

The CDR3 region is CASSLGTEAFF. CDR3 nucleotides: TGCGCCAGCAGCTTAGGAACTGAAGCTTTCTTT. The J gene is TRBJ1-1, the V gene TRBV5-1, with D unclear. The CDR3 is 11 residues long. Trimming took off 2 bases at V and 5 bases at J, with 4 bases between the two ends. In germline, CDR1 is SGHRS, CDR2 YFSETQ.

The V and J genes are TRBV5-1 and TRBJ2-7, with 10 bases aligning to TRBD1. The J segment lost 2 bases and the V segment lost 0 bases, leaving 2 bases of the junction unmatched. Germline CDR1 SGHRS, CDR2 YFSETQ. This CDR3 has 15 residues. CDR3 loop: CASSLGGQGAYEQYF. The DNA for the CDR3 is TGCGCCAGCAGCTTGGGTGGACAGGGGGCCTACGAGCAGTACTTC.

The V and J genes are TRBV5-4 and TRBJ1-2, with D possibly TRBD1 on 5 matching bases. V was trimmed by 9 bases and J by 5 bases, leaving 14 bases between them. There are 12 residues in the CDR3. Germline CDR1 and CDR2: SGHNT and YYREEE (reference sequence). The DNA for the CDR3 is TGTGCCATCGACAGCCTAAATTATGGCTACACCTTC. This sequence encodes CAIDSLNYGYTF.